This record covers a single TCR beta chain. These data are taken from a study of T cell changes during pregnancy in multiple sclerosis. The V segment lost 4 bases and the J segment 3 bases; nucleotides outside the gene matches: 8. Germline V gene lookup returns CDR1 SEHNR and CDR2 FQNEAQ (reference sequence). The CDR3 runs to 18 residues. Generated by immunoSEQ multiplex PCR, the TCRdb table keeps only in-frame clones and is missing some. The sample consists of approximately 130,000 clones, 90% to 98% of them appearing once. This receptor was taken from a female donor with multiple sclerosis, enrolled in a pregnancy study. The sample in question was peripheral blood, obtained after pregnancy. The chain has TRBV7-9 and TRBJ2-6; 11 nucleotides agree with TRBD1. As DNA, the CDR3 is TGTGCCAGCAGCTCGGGACAGGGGGATTTCGGTGGGGCCAACGTCCTGACTTTC. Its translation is CASSSGQGDFGGANVLTF.